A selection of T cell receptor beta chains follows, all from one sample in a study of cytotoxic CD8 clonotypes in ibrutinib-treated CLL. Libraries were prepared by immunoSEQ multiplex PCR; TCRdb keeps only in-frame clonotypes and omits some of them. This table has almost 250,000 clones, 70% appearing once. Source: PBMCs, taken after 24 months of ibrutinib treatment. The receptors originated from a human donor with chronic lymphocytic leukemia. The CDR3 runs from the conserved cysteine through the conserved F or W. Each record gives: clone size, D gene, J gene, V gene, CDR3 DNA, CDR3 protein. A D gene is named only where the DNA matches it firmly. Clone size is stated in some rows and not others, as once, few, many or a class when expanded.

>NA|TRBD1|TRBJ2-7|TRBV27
TGTGCCAGCAGTTTACCCGCAGGGGGCGCGGGCTACGAGCAGTACTTC
CASSLPAGGAGYEQYF
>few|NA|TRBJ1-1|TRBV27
TGTGCCAGCAGTTTATACGGGGTTACTGAAGCTTTCTTT
CASSLYGVTEAFF
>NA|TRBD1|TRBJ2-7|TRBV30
TGTGCCTACCTTAGGACAGGGGGGAGCGAGCAGTACTTC
CAYLRTGGSEQYF
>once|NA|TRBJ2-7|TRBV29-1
TGCAGCGTTGAATGGGACAAGCCCTACGAGCAGTACTTC
CSVEWDKPYEQYF
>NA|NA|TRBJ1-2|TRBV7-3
TGTGCCAGCAGCCAGATAAGGAGTCGGGGCTACACCTTC
CASSQIRSRGYTF
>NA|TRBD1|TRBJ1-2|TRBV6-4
TGTGCCAGCAGTAACGGACAGGGGAACTATGGCTACACCTTC
CASSNGQGNYGYTF
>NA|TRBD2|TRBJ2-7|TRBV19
TGTGCCAGTAGTATGGAGGGCGGCGGGAGCTACGAGCAGTACTTC
CASSMEGGGSYEQYF
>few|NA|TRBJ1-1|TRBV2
TGTGCCAGCAGTGAGACGGGGAGGACTGAAGCTTTCTTT
CASSETGRTEAFF
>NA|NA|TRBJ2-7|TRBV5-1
TGCGCCAGCAGACCAACAGGGAGCTCCTACGAGCAGTACTTC
CASRPTGSSYEQYF
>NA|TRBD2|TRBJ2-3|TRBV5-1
TGCGCCAGCAGCTCGACAGGGGTTGCCGGGGATTTTGCGCTAGCGGGAGCAGATACGCAGTATTTT
CASSSTGVAGDFALAGADTQYF
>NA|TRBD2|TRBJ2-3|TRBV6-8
TGTGCCAGCAGTTATCAATGTCCGGGACTAGCGGGAGGAGGGGGGACAGATACGCAGTATTTT
CASSYQCPGLAGGGGTDTQYF
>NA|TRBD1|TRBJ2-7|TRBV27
TGTGCCAGCAGCGAACTCCGGGACAGGGCTAGCGAGCAGTACTTC
CASSELRDRASEQYF
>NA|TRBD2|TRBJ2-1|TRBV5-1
TGCGCCAGCAGCTTGGGACTAGCGGGAGGAGAAGATGAGCAGTTCTTC
CASSLGLAGGEDEQFF
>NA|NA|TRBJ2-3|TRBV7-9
TGTGCCAGCAGCTTAGTGGTCGGGTACACAGATACGCAGTATTTT
CASSLVVGYTDTQYF
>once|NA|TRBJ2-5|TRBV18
TGTGCCAGCTCCTCTAGCGAACAAGAGACCCAGTACTTC
CASSSSEQETQYF
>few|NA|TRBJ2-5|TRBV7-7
TGTGCTAGCAGCTTAGATTCTTTTACGGGAGAGACCCAGTACTTC
CASSLDSFTGETQYF
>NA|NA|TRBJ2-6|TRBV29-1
TGCAACGTTCGTCCCATGAGCTCTGGGGCCAACGTCCTGACTTTC
CNVRPMSSGANVLTF
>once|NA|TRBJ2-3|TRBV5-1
TGCGCCAGCAGCTGGGCGTCTAGCACAGATACGCAGTATTTT
CASSWASSTDTQYF
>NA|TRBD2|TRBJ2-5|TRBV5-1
TGCGCCAGCAGCTCGTCGACTAGCGGGAGGGAGACCCAGTACTTC
CASSSSTSGRETQYF
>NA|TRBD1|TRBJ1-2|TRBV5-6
TGTGCCAGCAGCTCTAACAGGGGCTATGGCTACACCTTC
CASSSNRGYGYTF
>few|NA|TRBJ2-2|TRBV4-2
TGTGCCAGCAGCAAGGGAGCGAGTACCGGGGAGCTGTTTTTT
CASSKGASTGELFF
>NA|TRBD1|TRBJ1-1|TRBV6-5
TGTGCCAGCAGAAACACAGGGGCGGGGAACACTGAAGCTTTCTTT
CASRNTGAGNTEAFF
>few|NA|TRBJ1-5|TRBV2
TGTGCCAGCAGTACTCAGGGATCTAGCAATCAGCCCCAGCATTTT
CASSTQGSSNQPQHF
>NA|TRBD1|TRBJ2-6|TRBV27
TGTGCCAGCAGTCTTGGACAGGGGCTAGGGGCCAACGTCCTGACTTTC
CASSLGQGLGANVLTF
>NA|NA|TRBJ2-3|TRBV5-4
TGTGCCAGCAGCTTCAGTCTAGCCCCAGATACGCAGTATTTT
CASSFSLAPDTQYF
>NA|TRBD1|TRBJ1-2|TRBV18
TGTGCCAGCTCACCACCGGTCGGGCAGGGGGCTCGATATGGCTACACCTTC
CASSPPVGQGARYGYTF
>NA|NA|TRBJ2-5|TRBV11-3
TGTGCCAGCAGCTTGTTCTCGGGGAAAGAAGAGACCCAGTACTTC
CASSLFSGKEETQYF
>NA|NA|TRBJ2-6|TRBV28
TGTGCCAGCACAGAGGATTCTGGGGCCAACGTCCTGACTTTC
CASTEDSGANVLTF
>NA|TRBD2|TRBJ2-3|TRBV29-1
TGCAGCGTCACCTCGGGACTAGCGGGATCCCACACAGATACGCAGTATTTT
CSVTSGLAGSHTDTQYF
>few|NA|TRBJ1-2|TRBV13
TGTGCCAGCAGCCCCCCGCCCGGGGTATATGGCTACACCTTC
CASSPPPGVYGYTF
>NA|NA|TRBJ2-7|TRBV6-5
TGTGCCAGCAGTTACTCAGGGCAGCCAAGCTCCTACGAGCAGTACTTC
CASSYSGQPSSYEQYF
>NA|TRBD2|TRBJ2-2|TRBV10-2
TGCGCCAGCAGGGATGGAGCGGGAGTGGCGACCAGGGAGCTGTTTTTT
CASRDGAGVATRELFF
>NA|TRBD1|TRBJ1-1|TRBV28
TGTGCCTTAATACAGGGGGTCGGTAACACTGAAGCTTTCTTT
CALIQGVGNTEAFF
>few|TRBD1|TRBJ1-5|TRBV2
TGTGCCAGCACGGGACAGGGGGCATATCAGCCCCAGCATTTT
CASTGQGAYQPQHF
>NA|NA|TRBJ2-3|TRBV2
TGTGCCAGCAGTGAGGTGATGCAGTATTTT
CASSEVMQYF
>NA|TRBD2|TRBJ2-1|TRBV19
TGTGCCAGTAGTACACTAGCGGGAGGCTCCTACAATGAGCAGTTCTTC
CASSTLAGGSYNEQFF
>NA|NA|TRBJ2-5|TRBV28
TGTGCCAGCAGTCCTTTGGAGGAGACCCAGTACTTC
CASSPLEETQYF
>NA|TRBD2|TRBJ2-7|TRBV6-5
TGTGCCAGCAGCAAAACTAGCGGGGTCTACGAGCAGTACTTC
CASSKTSGVYEQYF
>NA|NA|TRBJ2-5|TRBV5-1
TGCGCCAGCAGCCCCTCCAGGGCACAAGAGACCCAGTACTTC
CASSPSRAQETQYF
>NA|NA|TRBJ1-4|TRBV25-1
TGTGCCAGCAGCGCGGACACTGCAACTAATGAAAAACTGTTTTTT
CASSADTATNEKLFF
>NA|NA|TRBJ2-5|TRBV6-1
TGTGCCAGCAACCAGCGACGAGAACTAGAGACCCAGTACTTC
CASNQRRELETQYF
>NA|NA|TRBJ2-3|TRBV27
TGTGCCACCCACGGAAGGTTAGCGTATAGCACAGATACGCAGTATTTT
CATHGRLAYSTDTQYF
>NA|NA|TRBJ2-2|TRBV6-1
TGTGCCAGCAGTGAAGAGGGGAGGGGGCTGAACACCGGGGAGCTGTTTTTT
CASSEEGRGLNTGELFF
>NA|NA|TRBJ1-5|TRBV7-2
TGTGCCAGCAGCTTAGAGTCGGGGGGGAAGGATCAGCCCCAGCATTTT
CASSLESGGKDQPQHF
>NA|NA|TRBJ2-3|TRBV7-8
TGTGCCAGCAGCTTACGTCCCAGGGCCTACACAGATACGCAGTATTTT
CASSLRPRAYTDTQYF
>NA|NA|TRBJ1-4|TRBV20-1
TGCAGTGCTTTCGGGCGGGAAAAACTGTTTTTT
CSAFGREKLFF
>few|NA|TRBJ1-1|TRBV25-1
TGTGCCAGCAGTCGAGGCACTGAAGCTTTCTTT
CASSRGTEAFF
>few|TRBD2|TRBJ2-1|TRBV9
TGTGCCAGCAGCGCTCGACTAGCGGGGGACAATGAGCAGTTCTTC
CASSARLAGDNEQFF
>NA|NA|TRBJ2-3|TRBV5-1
TGCGCCAGCAGCCCGAACACAGATACGCAGTATTTT
CASSPNTDTQYF